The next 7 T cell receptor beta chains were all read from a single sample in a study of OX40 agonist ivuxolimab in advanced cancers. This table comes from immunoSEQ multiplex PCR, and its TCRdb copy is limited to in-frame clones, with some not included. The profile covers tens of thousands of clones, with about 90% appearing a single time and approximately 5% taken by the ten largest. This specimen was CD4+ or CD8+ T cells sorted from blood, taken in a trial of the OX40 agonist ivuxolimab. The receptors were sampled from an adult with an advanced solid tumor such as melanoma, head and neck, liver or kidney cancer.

The CDR3 reads CASSLGTFPSTDTQYF. The CDR3 DNA reads as TGTGCCAGCAGCTTGGGGACTTTCCCCAGCACAGATACGCAGTATTTT. The chain combines TRBV11-1 with TRBJ2-3; D perhaps matches TRBD2 (6 bases). There are 16 residues in the CDR3. V dropped 3 bases and J dropped 0 bases, with 13 bases sitting between them. Germline V gives CDR1 SGHAT, CDR2 FQDESV (reference sequence).

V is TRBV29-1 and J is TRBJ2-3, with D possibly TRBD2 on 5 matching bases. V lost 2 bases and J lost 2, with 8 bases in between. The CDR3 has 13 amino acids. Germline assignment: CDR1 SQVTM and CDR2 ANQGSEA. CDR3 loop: CSVESGVTDTQYF. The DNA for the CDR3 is TGCAGCGTTGAAAGCGGAGTCACAGATACGCAGTATTTT.

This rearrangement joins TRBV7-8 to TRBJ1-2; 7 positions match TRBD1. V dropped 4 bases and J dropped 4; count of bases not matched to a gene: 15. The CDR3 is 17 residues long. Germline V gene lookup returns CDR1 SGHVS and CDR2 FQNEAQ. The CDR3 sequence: CASSSRDRSGISYGYTF. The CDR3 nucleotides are TGTGCCAGCAGCTCCCGGGACAGAAGTGGGATTAGCTATGGCTACACCTTC. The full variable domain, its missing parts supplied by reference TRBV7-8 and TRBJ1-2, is GAGVSQSPRYKVAKRGQDVALRCDPISGHVSLFWYQQALGQGPEFLTYFQNEAQLDKSGLPSDRFFAERPEGSVSTLKIQRTQQEDSAVYLCASSSRDRSGISYGYTFGSGTRLTVV.

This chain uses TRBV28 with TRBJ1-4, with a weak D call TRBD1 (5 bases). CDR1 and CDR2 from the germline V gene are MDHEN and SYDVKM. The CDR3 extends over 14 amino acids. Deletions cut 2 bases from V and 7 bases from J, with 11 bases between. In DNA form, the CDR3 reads TGTGCCAGCAGTTTAAGGGGAAGCCCTGAAAAACTGTTTTTT. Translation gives CASSLRGSPEKLFF.

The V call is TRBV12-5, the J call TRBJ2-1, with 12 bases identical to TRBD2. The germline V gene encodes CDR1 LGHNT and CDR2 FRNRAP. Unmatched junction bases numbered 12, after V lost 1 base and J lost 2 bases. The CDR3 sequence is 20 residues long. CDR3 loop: CASGLAVLAGGTHAYNEQFF. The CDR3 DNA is TGTGCTAGTGGTTTGGCAGTCCTAGCGGGGGGGACACACGCCTACAATGAGCAGTTCTTC.

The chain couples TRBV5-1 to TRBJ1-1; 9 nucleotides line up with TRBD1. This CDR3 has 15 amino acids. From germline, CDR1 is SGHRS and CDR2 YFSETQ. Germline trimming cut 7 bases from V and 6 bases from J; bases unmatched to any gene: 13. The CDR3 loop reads CASGTGSRSKAEAFF. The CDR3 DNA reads TGCGCCAGCGGGACAGGGTCGCGTTCGAAGGCTGAAGCTTTCTTT.

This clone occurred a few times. The CDR3 is CASSPGLATRAAYEQYF. DNA of the CDR3: TGTGCCAGCTCACCGGGGCTAGCGACGAGGGCTGCCTACGAGCAGTACTTC. The chain has TRBV18 and TRBJ2-7; D is possibly TRBD2 (6 bases). Germline V gene sequence: CDR1 KGHSH, CDR2 LQKENI. This CDR3 contains 17 residues. The V end lost 3 bases, the J end lost 2 bases, and 20 bases lay between the germline ends.